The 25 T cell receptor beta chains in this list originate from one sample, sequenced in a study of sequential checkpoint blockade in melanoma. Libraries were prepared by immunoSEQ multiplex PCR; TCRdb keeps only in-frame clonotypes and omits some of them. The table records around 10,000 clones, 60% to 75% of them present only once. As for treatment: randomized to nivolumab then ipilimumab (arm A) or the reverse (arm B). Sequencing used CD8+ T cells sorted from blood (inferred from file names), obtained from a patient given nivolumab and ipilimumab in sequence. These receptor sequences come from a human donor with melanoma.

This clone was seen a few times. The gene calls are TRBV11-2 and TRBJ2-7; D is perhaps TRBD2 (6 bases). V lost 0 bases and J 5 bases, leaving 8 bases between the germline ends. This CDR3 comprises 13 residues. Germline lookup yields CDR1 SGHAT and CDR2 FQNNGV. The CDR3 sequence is CASSLELADEQYF. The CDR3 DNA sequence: TGTGCCAGCAGCTTAGAACTAGCAGACGAGCAGTACTTC.

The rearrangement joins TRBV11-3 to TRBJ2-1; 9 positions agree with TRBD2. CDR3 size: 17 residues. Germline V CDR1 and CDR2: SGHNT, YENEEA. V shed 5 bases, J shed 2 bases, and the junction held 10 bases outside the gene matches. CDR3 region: CASSLTAGGGAYNEQFF. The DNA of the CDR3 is TGTGCCAGCAGCCTAACCGCCGGCGGGGGGGCCTACAATGAGCAGTTCTTC.

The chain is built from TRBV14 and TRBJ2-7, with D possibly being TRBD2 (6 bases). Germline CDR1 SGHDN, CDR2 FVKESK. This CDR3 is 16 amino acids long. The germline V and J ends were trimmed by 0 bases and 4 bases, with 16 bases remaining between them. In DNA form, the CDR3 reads TGTGCCAGCAGCCAAGATCTAGCGAGAGTAAGGTACGAGCAGTACTTC. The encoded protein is CASSQDLARVRYEQYF. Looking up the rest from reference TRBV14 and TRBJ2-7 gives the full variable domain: EAGVTQFPSHSVIEKGQTVTLRCDPISGHDNLYWYRRVMGKEIKFLLHFVKESKQDESGMPNNRFLAERTGGTYSTLKVQPAELEDSGVYFCASSQDLARVRYEQYFGPGTRLTVT.

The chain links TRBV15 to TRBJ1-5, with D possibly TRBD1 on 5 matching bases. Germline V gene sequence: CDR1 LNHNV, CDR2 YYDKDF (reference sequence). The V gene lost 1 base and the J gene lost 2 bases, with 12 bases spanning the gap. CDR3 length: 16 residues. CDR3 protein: CATSRVGGGGNQPQHF. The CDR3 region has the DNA TGTGCCACCAGCAGAGTTGGGGGAGGAGGCAATCAGCCCCAGCATTTT.

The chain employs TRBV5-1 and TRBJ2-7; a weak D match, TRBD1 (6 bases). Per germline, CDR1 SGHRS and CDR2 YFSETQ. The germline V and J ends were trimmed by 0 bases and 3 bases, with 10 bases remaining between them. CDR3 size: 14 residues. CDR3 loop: CASSLETGNYEQYF. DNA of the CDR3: TGCGCCAGCAGCTTGGAGACAGGAAACTACGAGCAGTACTTC.

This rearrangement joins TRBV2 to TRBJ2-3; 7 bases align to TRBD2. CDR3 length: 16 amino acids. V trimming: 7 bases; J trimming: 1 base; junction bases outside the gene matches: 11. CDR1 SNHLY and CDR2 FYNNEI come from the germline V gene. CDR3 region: CASTPGGEGGTDTQYF. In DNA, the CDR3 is TGTGCCAGCACCCCGGGAGGCGAGGGAGGCACAGATACGCAGTATTTT.

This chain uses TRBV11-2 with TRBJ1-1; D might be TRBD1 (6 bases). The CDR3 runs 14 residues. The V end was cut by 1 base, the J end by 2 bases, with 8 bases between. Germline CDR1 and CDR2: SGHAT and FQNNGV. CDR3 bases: TGTGCCAGCAGCTTAGGACAGGTCAACACTGAAGCTTTCTTT. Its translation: CASSLGQVNTEAFF.

The CDR3 DNA reads TGTGCCAGCAGCCAAGATGAAACCACTAGCGGGGGGTACGAGCAGTACTTC. As protein: CASSQDETTSGGYEQYF. The rearrangement links TRBV4-2 to TRBJ2-7; 12 bases are a match to TRBD2. Germline V gene data show CDR1 as LGHNA and CDR2 as YNFKEQ. The J segment lost 4 bases and the V segment lost 0 bases, leaving 7 bases of the junction unmatched. The CDR3 is 17 amino acids.

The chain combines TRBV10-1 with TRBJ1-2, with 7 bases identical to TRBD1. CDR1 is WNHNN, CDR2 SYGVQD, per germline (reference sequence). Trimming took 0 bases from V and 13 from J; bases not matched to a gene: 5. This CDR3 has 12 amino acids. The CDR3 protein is CASSESGQALTF. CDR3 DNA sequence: TGCGCCAGCAGTGAGTCCGGACAGGCTCTCACCTTC.

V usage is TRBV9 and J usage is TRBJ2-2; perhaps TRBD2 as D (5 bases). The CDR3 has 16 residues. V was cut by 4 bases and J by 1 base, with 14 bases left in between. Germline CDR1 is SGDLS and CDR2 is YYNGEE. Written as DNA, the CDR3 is TGTGCCAGCAGCAGCGTAGGGAGAGGGAACACCGGGGAGCTGTTTTTT. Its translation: CASSSVGRGNTGELFF.

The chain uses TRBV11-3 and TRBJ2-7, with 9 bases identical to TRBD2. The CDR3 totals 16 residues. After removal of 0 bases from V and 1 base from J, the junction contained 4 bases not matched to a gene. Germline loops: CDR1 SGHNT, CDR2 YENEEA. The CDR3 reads CASSLDLAGLSYEQYF. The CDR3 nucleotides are TGTGCCAGCAGCTTAGATCTAGCGGGACTATCCTACGAGCAGTACTTC.

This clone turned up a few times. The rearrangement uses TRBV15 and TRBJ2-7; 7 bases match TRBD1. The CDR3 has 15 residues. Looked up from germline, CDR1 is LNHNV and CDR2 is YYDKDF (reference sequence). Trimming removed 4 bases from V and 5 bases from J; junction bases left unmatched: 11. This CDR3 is CATSTLQGSIDEQYF. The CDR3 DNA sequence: TGTGCCACCAGCACTCTACAGGGGAGTATCGACGAGCAGTACTTC. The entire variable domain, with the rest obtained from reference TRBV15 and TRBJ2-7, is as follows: DAMVIQNPRYQVTQFGKPVTLSCSQTLNHNVMYWYQQKSSQAPKLLFHYYDKDFNNEADTPDNFQSRRPNTSFCFLDIRSPGLGDTAMYLCATSTLQGSIDEQYFGPGTRLTVT.

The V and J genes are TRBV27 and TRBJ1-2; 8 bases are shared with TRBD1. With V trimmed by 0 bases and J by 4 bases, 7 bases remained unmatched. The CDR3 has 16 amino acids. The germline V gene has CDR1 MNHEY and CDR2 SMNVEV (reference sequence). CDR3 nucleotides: TGTGCCAGCAGTTTATCGTCCAGGGGGCAGGGCTATGGCTACACCTTC. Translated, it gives CASSLSSRGQGYGYTF.

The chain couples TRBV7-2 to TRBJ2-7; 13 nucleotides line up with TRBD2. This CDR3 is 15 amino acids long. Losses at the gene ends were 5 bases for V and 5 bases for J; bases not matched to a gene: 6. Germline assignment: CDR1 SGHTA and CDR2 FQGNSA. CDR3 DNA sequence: TGTGCCAGCAGCCTAACTAGCGGGAGGGCCGACGAGCAGTACTTC. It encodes CASSLTSGRADEQYF.

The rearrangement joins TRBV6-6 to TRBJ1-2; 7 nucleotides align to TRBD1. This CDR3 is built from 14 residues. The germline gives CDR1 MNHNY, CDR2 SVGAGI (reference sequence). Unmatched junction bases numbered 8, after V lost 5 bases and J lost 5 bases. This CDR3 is CASSKETGSYGYTF. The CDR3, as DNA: TGTGCCAGCAGTAAGGAGACAGGGTCATATGGCTACACCTTC.

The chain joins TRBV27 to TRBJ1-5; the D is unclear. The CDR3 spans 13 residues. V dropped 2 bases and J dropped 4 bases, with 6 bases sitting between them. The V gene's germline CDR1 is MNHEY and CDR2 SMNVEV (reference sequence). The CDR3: CASSLTENQPQHF. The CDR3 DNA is TGTGCCAGCAGTTTAACAGAGAATCAGCCCCAGCATTTT.

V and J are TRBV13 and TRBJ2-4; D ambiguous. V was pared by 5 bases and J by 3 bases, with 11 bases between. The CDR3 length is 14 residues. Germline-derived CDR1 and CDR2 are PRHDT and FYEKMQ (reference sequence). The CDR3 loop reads CASSAEFSKNIQYF. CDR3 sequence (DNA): TGTGCCAGCAGCGCGGAATTTAGCAAAAACATTCAGTACTTC.

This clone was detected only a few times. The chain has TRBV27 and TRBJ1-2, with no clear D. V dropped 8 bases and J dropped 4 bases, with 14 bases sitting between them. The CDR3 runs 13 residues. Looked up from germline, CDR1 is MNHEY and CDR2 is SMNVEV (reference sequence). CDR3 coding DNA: TGTGCCAGCTCTCCGCACAGTTCCTATGGCTACACCTTC. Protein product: CASSPHSSYGYTF.

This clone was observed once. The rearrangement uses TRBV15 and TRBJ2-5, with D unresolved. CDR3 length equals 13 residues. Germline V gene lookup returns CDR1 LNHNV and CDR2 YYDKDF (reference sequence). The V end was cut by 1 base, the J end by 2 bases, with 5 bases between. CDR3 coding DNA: TGTGCCACCAGCAGAGTGTATCAAGAGACCCAGTACTTC. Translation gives CATSRVYQETQYF.

For the CDR3, the DNA is TGTGCCAGCAGTTCGGGCCGGGGACAGCCGGCGCTCGAGCAGTTCTTC. Translating gives CASSSGRGQPALEQFF. The V gene is TRBV6-6, the J gene TRBJ2-1; 7 bases match TRBD1. V lost 4 bases to trimming and J lost 10 bases; unmatched junction nucleotides: 16. The germline gives CDR1 MNHNY, CDR2 SVGAGI (reference sequence). This CDR3 has 16 amino acids.

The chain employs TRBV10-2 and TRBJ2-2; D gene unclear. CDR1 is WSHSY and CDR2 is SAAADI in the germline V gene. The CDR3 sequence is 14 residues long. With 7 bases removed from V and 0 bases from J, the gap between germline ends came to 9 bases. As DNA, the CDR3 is TGCGCCAGCAAGAACAACGCGAACACCGGGGAGCTGTTTTTT. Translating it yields CASKNNANTGELFF.

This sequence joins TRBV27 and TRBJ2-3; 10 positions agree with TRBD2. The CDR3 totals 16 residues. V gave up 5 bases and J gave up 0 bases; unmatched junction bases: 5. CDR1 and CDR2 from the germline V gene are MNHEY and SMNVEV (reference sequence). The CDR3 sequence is CASSPQRGGSTDTQYF. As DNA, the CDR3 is TGTGCCAGCAGTCCACAGCGGGGGGGAAGCACAGATACGCAGTATTTT.

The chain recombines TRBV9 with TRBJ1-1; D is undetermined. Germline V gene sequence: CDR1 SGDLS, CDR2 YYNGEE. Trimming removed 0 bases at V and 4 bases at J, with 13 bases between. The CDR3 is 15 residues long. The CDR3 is CASSVVRQPITEAFF. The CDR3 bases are TGTGCCAGCAGCGTAGTCAGGCAGCCTATCACTGAAGCTTTCTTT.

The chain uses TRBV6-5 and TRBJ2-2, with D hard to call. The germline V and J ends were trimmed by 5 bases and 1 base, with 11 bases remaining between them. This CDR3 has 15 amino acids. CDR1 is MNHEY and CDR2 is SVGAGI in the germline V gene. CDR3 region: CASSHKQENTGELFF. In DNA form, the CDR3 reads TGTGCCAGCAGTCACAAGCAGGAGAACACCGGGGAGCTGTTTTTT.

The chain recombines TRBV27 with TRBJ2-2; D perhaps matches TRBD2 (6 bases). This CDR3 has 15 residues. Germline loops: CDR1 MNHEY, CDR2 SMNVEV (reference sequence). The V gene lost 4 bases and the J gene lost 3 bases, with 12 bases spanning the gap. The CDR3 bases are TGTGCCAGCAGTTCCGGGAGTACCGACACCGGGGAGCTGTTTTTT. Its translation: CASSSGSTDTGELFF.